This record looks at one T cell receptor beta chain sequence and its context. Profiling relied on immunoSEQ multiplex PCR, and the TCRdb table lists in-frame clones only, not all of them. Of over 45,000 clones listed, 88% are singletons. The data were taken from a study of T cell changes during pregnancy in multiple sclerosis. This receptor was identified in a female donor with multiple sclerosis, enrolled in a pregnancy study. The material sequenced was CD4+ T cells from peripheral blood mononuclear cells, taken in the second trimester of pregnancy.

The CDR3, as DNA: TGTGCCAGCAGTGAACTACTAGAGCAGTTCTTC. Amino acids: CASSELLEQFF. The chain has TRBV2 and TRBJ2-1, with D unresolved. Trimming took 2 bases from V and 10 from J, leaving 6 bases between them. The CDR3 runs 11 residues. Germline CDR1 reads SNHLY; CDR2 reads FYNNEI.